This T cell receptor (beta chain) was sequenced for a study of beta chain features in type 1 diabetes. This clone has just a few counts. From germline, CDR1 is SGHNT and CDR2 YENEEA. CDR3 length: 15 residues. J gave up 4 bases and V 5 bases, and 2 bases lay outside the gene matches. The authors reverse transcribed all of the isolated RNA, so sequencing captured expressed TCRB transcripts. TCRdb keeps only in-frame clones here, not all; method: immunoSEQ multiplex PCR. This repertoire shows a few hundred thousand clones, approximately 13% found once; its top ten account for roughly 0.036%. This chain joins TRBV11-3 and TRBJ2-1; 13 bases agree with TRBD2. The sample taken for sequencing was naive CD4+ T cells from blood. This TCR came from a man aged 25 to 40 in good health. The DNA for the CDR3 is TGTGCCAGCAGCCCGGGACTAGCGGGATACAATGAGCAGTTCTTC. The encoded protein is CASSPGLAGYNEQFF.